The 29 T cell receptor beta chains below were found in one sample sequenced in a study of identical twins. Via MiXCR, TCRdb re-called the 5' RACE reads, giving one row per CDR3 protein. The table shows 550,000 to 700,000 distinct CDR3 sequences, with 21% occurring only once. Separately, the same data were catalogued under a study of T cells expressing NK-cell markers.

Specimen: PBMCs. The receptors come from a woman between 18 and 30 years old in good health.

As concerns this clonotype: The DNA is omitted, as the CDR3 cannot be located on it reliably, and the CDR3 follows TCRdb's listing. V gene TRBV10-3 combines with J gene TRBJ2-7; the D call of TRBD1 is as the table states it, not checked on the DNA. 13 amino acids form the CDR3, both terminal residues included. Germline V gives CDR1 ENHRY, CDR2 SYGVKD. The CDR3 protein is CAISEGQLRQQYF.

The CDR3 region has the DNA TGCAGTGCTAGATTAGGGGCCTACTACGAGCAGTACTTC. Translating it yields CSARLGAYYEQYF. The chain joins TRBV20-1 to TRBJ2-7; tentatively, D is TRBD1 (5 bases). The V gene lost 2 bases and the J gene lost 3 bases, with 11 bases spanning the gap. There are 13 residues in the CDR3. Per the germline V gene, CDR1 is DFQATT and CDR2 is SNEGSKA (reference sequence).

This clonotype was counted between two and nine times. The chain links TRBV7-2 to TRBJ1-2; TRBD1 agrees at 11 bases. The V and J ends lost 5 bases and 4 bases, in that order; junction bases with no gene match: 6. The germline V gene encodes CDR1 SGHTA and CDR2 FQGNSA. The length of the CDR3 is 15 residues. CDR3: CASSADRGHSYGYTF. In DNA form, the CDR3 reads TGTGCCAGCAGCGCGGACAGGGGGCATAGCTATGGCTACACCTTC.

This clonotype has a count of ten or more. The rearrangement joins TRBV6-5 to TRBJ2-7; no definite D call. The CDR3 is 12 residues long. The germline gives CDR1 MNHEY, CDR2 SVGAGI. V gave up 4 bases and J gave up 1 base, with 5 bases separating them. CDR3 coding DNA: TGTGCCAGCAGTTCCTTTTCCTACGAGCAGTACTTC. Its translation is CASSSFSYEQYF.

The sample holds a few counts of this clonotype. The chain combines TRBV11-2 with TRBJ2-5, with 9 bases fitting TRBD2. The J segment lost 5 bases and the V segment lost 1 base, leaving 14 bases of the junction unmatched. The germline gives CDR1 SGHAT, CDR2 FQNNGV. The length of the CDR3 is 18 residues. The CDR3 nucleotides are TGTGCCAGCAGCTTAGTGGGCGGGAGGGCCTCCATCTCGGAGACCCAGTACTTC. Translated: CASSLVGGRASISETQYF.

This chain links TRBV18 with TRBJ2-1; D may be TRBD2 (6 bases). Germline V gives CDR1 KGHSH, CDR2 LQKENI. Trimming removed 3 bases from V and 4 bases from J, with 13 bases in between. The CDR3 spans 15 residues. The chain's CDR3 is CASSPPGLEYNEQFF. In nucleotides, the CDR3 is TGTGCCAGCTCACCGCCGGGACTGGAGTACAATGAGCAGTTCTTC.

For the CDR3, the DNA is TGCGCCAGCAGCCACCCCGGAGGGACCAAAAACATTCAGTACTTC. It codes for CASSHPGGTKNIQYF. This rearrangement joins TRBV5-1 to TRBJ2-4, with D possibly matching TRBD2 (6 bases). Germline CDR1 and CDR2: SGHRS and YFSETQ. This CDR3 contains 15 residues. With 4 bases removed from V and 2 bases from J, the gap between germline ends came to 13 bases.

V is TRBV9 and J is TRBJ2-3; no reliable D call. Trimming stripped 0 bases from V and 1 base from J, with 9 bases between. CDR1 and CDR2 (germline): SGDLS, YYNGEE. The length of the CDR3 is 15 residues. CDR3 loop: CASSVEVFRTDTQYF. The CDR3 nucleotides read TGTGCCAGCAGCGTAGAGGTTTTCCGCACAGATACGCAGTATTTT.

This clonotype was counted only a few times. This rearrangement joins TRBV29-1 to TRBJ2-5; D is possibly TRBD2 (6 bases). Trimming shortened V by 2 bases and J by 4 bases, and 14 bases separated the two germline ends. The germline gives CDR1 SQVTM, CDR2 ANQGSEA. This CDR3 is built from 14 residues. The CDR3 DNA is TGCAGCGTTGAACGGGGGTCGATGGGAGAGACCCAGTACTTC. It translates to CSVERGSMGETQYF.

The chain carries TRBV29-1 and TRBJ1-2, with D possibly matching TRBD1 (5 bases). Germline CDR1 is SQVTM and CDR2 is ANQGSEA. The CDR3 contains 11 residues. The V end was cut by 7 bases, the J end by 4 bases, with 10 bases between. The CDR3 DNA sequence: TGCAGCGCCGGGGCCGTCTATGGCTACACCTTC. Translated: CSAGAVYGYTF. Full variable domain (rest looked up from reference TRBV29-1 and TRBJ1-2): SAVISQKPSRDICQRGTSLTIQCQVDSQVTMMFWYRQQPGQSLTLIATANQGSEATYESGFVIDKFPISRPNLTFSTLTVSNMSPEDSSIYLCSAGAVYGYTFGSGTRLTVV.

The genes are TRBV12-3 or TRBV12-4 and TRBJ2-3; possibly TRBD1 for D (6 bases). V shed 5 bases and J shed 6 bases, with 9 bases lying between them. CDR3 size: 12 residues. DNA for the CDR3: TGTGCCAGCAGTGTCCAGGGGGATACGCAGTATTTT. Encoded protein: CASSVQGDTQYF.

In the case of this clonotype: The junction departs from the called germline gene at one end, perhaps through a read error. The chain has TRBV11-2 and TRBJ2-7; either TRBD1 or TRBD2 may fit D (5 bases each). Looked up from germline, CDR1 is SGHAT and CDR2 is FQNNGV. There are 12 residues in the CDR3. CDR3 sequence: CASSLGRDPRHF. CDR3 sequence (DNA): TGTGCCAGCAGCTTGGGCCGGGACCCACGGCACTTC.

Only a few counts were recorded for this clonotype. The rearrangement uses TRBV5-1 and TRBJ2-7; 12 bases line up with TRBD2. V dropped 7 bases and J dropped 4; count of bases not matched to a gene: 3. Germline V CDR1 and CDR2: SGHRS, YFSETQ. The CDR3 has 13 amino acids. In nucleotides, the CDR3 is TGCGCCAGCTCGACTAGCGGGGGATACGAGCAGTACTTC. It translates to CASSTSGGYEQYF.

The rearrangement uses TRBV15 and TRBJ2-5, with D hard to call. The V gene's germline CDR1 is LNHNV and CDR2 YYDKDF (reference sequence). Trimming took 4 bases from V and 2 from J, leaving 11 bases between them. This CDR3 is built from 14 residues. In nucleotides, the CDR3 is TGTGCCACCAGCACCTTACAGATACAAGAGACCCAGTACTTC. The encoded protein is CATSTLQIQETQYF. Together with reference TRBV15 and TRBJ2-5, the CDR3 gives the full variable domain: DAMVIQNPRYQVTQFGKPVTLSCSQTLNHNVMYWYQQKSSQAPKLLFHYYDKDFNNEADTPDNFQSRRPNTSFCFLDIRSPGLGDTAMYLCATSTLQIQETQYFGPGTRLLVL.

A few counts support this clonotype. The chain couples TRBV7-9 to TRBJ2-3, with 7 bases matching TRBD1. The CDR3 runs to 15 residues. Germline assignment: CDR1 SEHNR and CDR2 FQNEAQ (reference sequence). J was trimmed by 4 bases and V by 2 bases; bases with no gene match: 6. CDR3 region: CASSLRGQRADTQYF. CDR3 nucleotides: TGTGCCAGCAGCTTAAGGGGACAGAGGGCAGATACGCAGTATTTT.

This clonotype was seen many times. V gene TRBV9 combines with J gene TRBJ2-3, with D hard to call. This CDR3 is built from 15 residues. Germline CDR1 is SGDLS and CDR2 is YYNGEE. Deletions cut 0 bases from V and 2 bases from J, with 10 bases between. CDR3 amino acids: CASSVADGSTDTQYF. Written as DNA, the CDR3 is TGTGCCAGCAGCGTAGCGGACGGATCCACAGATACGCAGTATTTT. Complete variable domain (other parts from reference TRBV9 and TRBJ2-3): DSGVTQTPKHLITATGQRVTLRCSPRSGDLSVYWYQQSLDQGLQFLIQYYNGEERAKGNILERFSAQQFPDLHSELNLSSLELGDSALYFCASSVADGSTDTQYFGPGTRLTVL.

The CDR3: CASSSTQGAILYEQYF. Here the CDR3 DNA reads TGCGCCAGCAGCTCCACCCAGGGGGCCATACTCTACGAGCAGTACTTC. The chain employs TRBV5-1 and TRBJ2-7; 8 bases are a match to TRBD1. The CDR3 extends over 16 amino acids. Trimming took 3 bases from V and 3 from J; bases not matched to a gene: 11. Germline values: CDR1 SGHRS, CDR2 YFSETQ.

This clonotype was detected only a few times. This rearrangement joins TRBV12-5 to TRBJ2-2, with TRBD2 matching 9 bases. The V gene end was trimmed by 6 bases and the J gene end by 6 bases; junction bases not matched to a gene: 8. Germline loops: CDR1 LGHNT, CDR2 FRNRAP. The CDR3 is 15 amino acids. CDR3 protein: CASGLPGLAAGELFF. The DNA of the CDR3 is TGTGCTAGTGGACTTCCGGGACTAGCTGCCGGGGAGCTGTTTTTT.

The chain joins TRBV5-1 to TRBJ1-1; TRBD1 agrees at 8 bases. The CDR3 runs 17 residues. J gave up 3 bases and V 4 bases, and 14 bases lay outside the gene matches. Germline lookup yields CDR1 SGHRS and CDR2 YFSETQ. CDR3 in amino acids: CASSTSGTGLSDTEAFF. The CDR3, as DNA: TGCGCCAGCAGCACCTCCGGGACAGGCTTGTCAGACACTGAAGCTTTCTTT.

The genes are TRBV25-1 and TRBJ2-5; no clear D gene. The CDR3 length is 12 residues. Per the germline V gene, CDR1 is MGHDK and CDR2 is SYGVNS. Trimming removed 4 bases at V and 5 bases at J, with 8 bases between. For the CDR3, the DNA is TGTGCCAGCAGTGTATCGATGGAGACCCAGTACTTC. It codes for CASSVSMETQYF.

The sample holds a few counts of this clonotype. The chain uses TRBV5-1 and TRBJ2-5; maybe TRBD2 (6 bases). Germline V gene sequence: CDR1 SGHRS, CDR2 YFSETQ. V lost 4 bases and J 4 bases, leaving 8 bases between the germline ends. This CDR3 has 12 amino acids. The CDR3 protein is CASSMEGETQYF. As DNA, the CDR3 is TGCGCCAGCAGCATGGAGGGAGAGACCCAGTACTTC.

The V call is TRBV2, the J call TRBJ2-2; 8 bases align to TRBD1. V lost 6 bases and J lost 7; bases outside the gene matches: 10. The CDR3 runs 15 residues. CDR1 is SNHLY and CDR2 is FYNNEI in the germline V gene. The CDR3 region has the DNA TGTGCCAGCAGCCGGCTTGGACAGGGTGGCGGGGAGCTGTTTTTT. Residues: CASSRLGQGGGELFF.

The CDR3 region is CASSSSHPIGQYF. In DNA form, the CDR3 reads TGTGCCAGCAGTTCCTCCCACCCAATAGGCCAGTATTTT. The chain recombines TRBV12-3 or TRBV12-4 with TRBJ2-3; D call uncertain. Between the trimmed V and J ends, which lost 4 bases and 12 bases, there was a span of 17 bases. The CDR3 covers 13 residues.

This chain joins TRBV24-1 and TRBJ2-3; TRBD1 aligns across 7 bases. Germline V gene data show CDR1 as KGHDR and CDR2 as SFDVKD. With 2 bases clipped from V and 5 bases from J, the junction kept 0 bases outside the gene matches. This CDR3 comprises 13 residues. In DNA form, the CDR3 reads TGTGCCACCAGTGATTACAGGGGAGATACGCAGTATTTT. It codes for CATSDYRGDTQYF.

This clonotype has just a few counts. V and J are TRBV29-1 and TRBJ1-2, with 7 bases matching TRBD1. From germline, CDR1 is SQVTM and CDR2 ANQGSEA. The junction had 6 bases not matched to a gene; V was cut back by 6 bases and J by 8 bases. The CDR3 has 11 residues. The CDR3 DNA is TGCAGCGTGGGACAGCCGGGCGGCTACACCTTC. The encoded protein is CSVGQPGGYTF.

Only a few counts were recorded for this clonotype. The junction does not match germline at one end; this may be a read error. The chain recombines TRBV5-1 with TRBJ2-3, with D possibly TRBD2 on 5 matching bases. In germline, CDR1 is SGHRS, CDR2 YFSETQ. This CDR3 contains 12 residues. The CDR3 region is CASSFEGSFRNF. The CDR3 DNA reads as TGCGCCAGCAGCTTCGAGGGCTCCTTCCGAAATTTT.

This clonotype appeared a few times. V is TRBV27 and J is TRBJ2-4; tentative D call: TRBD1 (6 bases). The CDR3 totals 15 residues. Germline V lookup: CDR1 MNHEY, CDR2 SMNVEV (reference sequence). V was cut by 3 bases and J by 8 bases, with 17 bases left in between. The CDR3 sequence is CASSFKKGQPHIQYF. In DNA, the CDR3 is TGTGCCAGCAGTTTTAAAAAAGGACAGCCCCACATTCAGTACTTC.

The V gene is TRBV6-2 or TRBV6-3, the J gene TRBJ2-7, with D possibly TRBD2 on 6 matching bases. The CDR3 covers 14 residues. Germline loops: CDR1 MNHEY, CDR2 SVGEGT. Trimming cost V 4 bases and J 3 bases, with 13 bases left between them. The DNA of the CDR3 is TGTGCCAGCAGTTCCCTGGGGGAGGACTACGAGCAGTACTTC. It is translated as CASSSLGEDYEQYF.

Ten or more counts support this clonotype. The chain joins TRBV13 to TRBJ1-1; D is ambiguous. This CDR3 region has 16 residues. From germline, CDR1 is PRHDT and CDR2 FYEKMQ (reference sequence). V was cut by 5 bases and J by 3 bases, with 19 bases left in between. The CDR3 nucleotides are TGTGCCAGCAGCCCTCGGCGTCGAGGCGCGGACACTGAAGCTTTCTTT. This codes for CASSPRRRGADTEAFF.